The entry that follows covers one TCR beta chain sequence. Recent vaccinations or acute infections were absent in the healthy HIV-negative adult donors. This entry comes from a study of shared clonotypes between healthy human individuals. Study-level information: The donors, a couple of women and three men, were aged 18 to 49. CD4 naive and CD4 memory each took three plates per donor, while CD8 naive took two and CD8 memory one.

The CDR3 has 16 amino acids. The V and J ends lost 0 bases and 9 bases, in that order; junction bases with no gene match: 5. The V gene's germline CDR1 is SGHRS and CDR2 YFSETQ. The test was conducted at deep level. The data were produced by immunoSEQ multiplex PCR, yet TCRdb's version contains in-frame clones alone and is incomplete. The sample consists of 1.4 million or so clones, about 98.5% of them appearing once. J is TRBJ2-2 and V is TRBV5-1, with 13 bases fitting TRBD2. The sample was naive CD4+ T cells sorted from blood. Subset denoted: CD45RA+ positively selected. The source is a man aged 30-40 years in good health. The CDR3: CASSLGTSGSVRELFF. The CDR3 DNA is TGCGCCAGCAGCTTGGGGACTAGCGGGAGTGTTCGGGAGCTGTTTTTT. Complete variable domain (other parts from reference TRBV5-1 and TRBJ2-2): KAGVTQTPRYLIKTRGQQVTLSCSPISGHRSVSWYQQTPGQGLQFLFEYFSETQRNKGNFPGRFSGRQFSNSRSEMNVSTLELGDSALYLCASSLGTSGSVRELFFGEGSRLTVL.